The entry that follows covers one T cell receptor (beta chain) sequence. Its antigen is unidentified. The germline gives CDR1 MDHEN, CDR2 SYDVKM. Trimming shortened V by 2 bases and J by 1 base, and 11 bases separated the two germline ends. The CDR3 covers 15 residues. Via MiXCR, TCRdb re-called the reads, giving one row per CDR3 protein. The sample lists 700,000 to 900,000 distinct CDR3 sequences; 29% were seen once. The source of the sample is a study of T cell repertoires in cytomegalovirus infection. This chain uses TRBV28 with TRBJ1-2; no clear D gene. The clonotype was recovered from a human donor in good health (CMV status not recorded). Some clones in this sample may be carry-over from other donors' samples. Material: cultured CD8+ T cells from PBMCs, obtained from culture after CMV antigen stimulation. The CDR3 here is CASSLGQYLNYGYTF. In DNA, the CDR3 is TGTGCCAGCAGTTTAGGGCAGTACCTTAACTATGGCTACACCTTC.